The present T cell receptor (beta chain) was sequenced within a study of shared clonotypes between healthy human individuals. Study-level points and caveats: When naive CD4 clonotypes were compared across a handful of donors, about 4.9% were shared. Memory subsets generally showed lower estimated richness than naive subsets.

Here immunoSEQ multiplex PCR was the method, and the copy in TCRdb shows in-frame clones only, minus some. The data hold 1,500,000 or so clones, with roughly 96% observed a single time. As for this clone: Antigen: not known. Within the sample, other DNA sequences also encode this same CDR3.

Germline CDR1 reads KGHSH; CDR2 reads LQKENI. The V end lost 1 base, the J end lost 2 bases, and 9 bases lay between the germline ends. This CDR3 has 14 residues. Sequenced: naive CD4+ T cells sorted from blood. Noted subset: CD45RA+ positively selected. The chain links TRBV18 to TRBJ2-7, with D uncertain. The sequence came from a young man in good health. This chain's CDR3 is CASSPRTGTYEQYF. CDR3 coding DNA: TGTGCCAGCTCACCACGGACGGGTACCTACGAGCAGTACTTC. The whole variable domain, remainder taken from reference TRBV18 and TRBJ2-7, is NAGVMQNPRHLVRRRGQEARLRCSPMKGHSHVYWYRQLPEEGLKFMVYLQKENIIDESGMPKERFSAEFPKEGPSILRIQQVVRGDSAAYFCASSPRTGTYEQYFGPGTRLTVT.